Following are 13 T cell receptor beta chains from one sample sequenced in a study of read filtering for tumor transcriptome and immune sequencing. This library used roughly 400 ng RNA and molecular barcoded adaptors spanning alpha/delta and beta/gamma chains. TCRdb recomputed calls from the reads with MiXCR, one row per CDR3 protein. The sample lists fewer than 100,000 distinct CDR3 sequences; 9% to 15% were seen once. Sequenced input: a population of CD138-negative cells sorted from bone marrow. These receptors were taken from a donor at least 40 years old with multiple myeloma.

This chain links TRBV20-1 with TRBJ2-5; D is tentatively TRBD1 or TRBD2 (5 bases each). CDR1 is DFQATT, CDR2 SNEGSKA, per germline (reference sequence). CDR3 length: 15 amino acids. The ends were cut back, 6 bases at V and 5 bases at J, with 22 bases in the middle. The CDR3 DNA reads as TGCAGTGCCATGGATCCGGGACGGATGGGGGAGACCCAGTACTTC. Its translation: CSAMDPGRMGETQYF.

The sample holds many counts of this clonotype. This rearrangement joins TRBV6-5 to TRBJ2-1; D might be TRBD1 (5 bases). Germline assignment: CDR1 MNHEY and CDR2 SVGAGI. This CDR3 has 16 residues. With 0 bases removed from V and 0 bases from J, the gap between germline ends came to 9 bases. CDR3 DNA sequence: TGTGCCAGCAGTTACTCAGGGGCGGCCTCCTACAATGAGCAGTTCTTC. Amino acids: CASSYSGAASYNEQFF.

This clonotype was observed many times. The chain carries TRBV23-1 and TRBJ2-3; the D gene is possibly TRBD1 (5 bases). TRBV23-1 has ORF status, its function being uncertain. The CDR3 spans 15 residues. With 4 bases removed from V and 2 bases from J, the gap between germline ends came to 13 bases. CDR3 sequence: CASSRPGSNTDTQYF. As DNA, the CDR3 is TGCGCCAGCAGTCGTCCAGGGTCAAACACAGATACGCAGTATTTT.

This clonotype was observed many times. CDR3 DNA sequence: TGTGCCAGCAGCCCAGACTTGACTGAAGCTTTCTTT. It yields the protein CASSPDLTEAFF. The V gene is TRBV12-3 or TRBV12-4, the J gene TRBJ1-1; D is undetermined. The CDR3 has 12 residues. V gave up 6 bases and J gave up 5 bases, with 10 bases separating them.

The sample holds many counts of this clonotype. The rearrangement links TRBV2 to TRBJ2-1; D gene ambiguous. Per germline, CDR1 SNHLY and CDR2 FYNNEI. V was cut by 2 bases and J by 0 bases, with 8 bases left in between. CDR3 length: 15 residues. CDR3 amino acids: CASSETESSYNEQFF. The CDR3 DNA reads TGTGCCAGCAGTGAAACGGAGAGCTCCTACAATGAGCAGTTCTTC.

Ten or more counts support this clonotype. V usage is TRBV11-1 and J usage is TRBJ2-1; 9 nucleotides agree with TRBD1. Germline CDR1 and CDR2: SGHAT and FQDESV (reference sequence). The junction had 8 bases not matched to a gene; V was cut back by 3 bases and J by 8 bases. CDR3 size: 15 residues. The CDR3 spells CASSLAGQGIDEQFF. Written as DNA, the CDR3 is TGTGCCAGCAGCTTGGCGGGACAGGGTATCGATGAGCAGTTCTTC.

This clonotype occurred many times. The V call is TRBV7-2, the J call TRBJ2-7; 9 bases align to TRBD1. V trimming: 5 bases; J trimming: 3 bases; junction bases outside the gene matches: 5. CDR3 length equals 14 residues. In germline, CDR1 is SGHTA, CDR2 FQGNSA. The DNA of the CDR3 is TGTGCCAGCAGCCAAGGGACAGGGAACTACGAGCAGTACTTC. This gives the protein CASSQGTGNYEQYF.

Many counts were recorded for this clonotype. The gene calls are TRBV28 and TRBJ2-7, with 8 bases that match TRBD2. Germline V gives CDR1 MDHEN, CDR2 SYDVKM. This CDR3 spans 15 amino acids. J gave up 4 bases and V 8 bases, and 13 bases lay outside the gene matches. CDR3 loop: CASVKGAGVGYEQYF. CDR3 sequence (DNA): TGTGCCAGCGTCAAGGGAGCGGGAGTAGGATACGAGCAGTACTTC. The variable domain in full, completed from reference TRBV28 and TRBJ2-7, reads DVKVTQSSRYLVKRTGEKVFLECVQDMDHENMFWYRQDPGLGLRLIYFSYDVKMKEKGDIPEGYSVSREKKERFSLILESASTNQTSMYLCASVKGAGVGYEQYFGPGTRLTVT.

This clonotype came up a few times. The chain joins TRBV20-1 to TRBJ2-5; 7 bases are shared with TRBD1. Germline V CDR1 and CDR2: DFQATT, SNEGSKA (reference sequence). This CDR3 region has 14 residues. The junction had 7 bases not matched to a gene; V was cut back by 5 bases and J by 1 base. The CDR3 protein is CSAGSRQGQETQYF. CDR3 sequence (DNA): TGCAGTGCTGGCTCCCGACAGGGCCAAGAGACCCAGTACTTC.

At least ten counts were recorded for this clonotype. The chain combines TRBV19 with TRBJ2-7; TRBD2 matches 7 bases. CDR1 is LNHDA and CDR2 is SQIVND in the germline V gene (reference sequence). This CDR3 is 13 amino acids long. J was trimmed by 4 bases and V by 6 bases; bases with no gene match: 6. DNA for the CDR3: TGTGCCAGTAGGAAAGGCGGGAGTTACGAGCAGTACTTC. Its protein product is CASRKGGSYEQYF.

This clonotype was seen ten or more times. V and J are TRBV5-1 and TRBJ2-2; D is possibly TRBD2 (5 bases). With 0 bases removed from V and 5 bases from J, the gap between germline ends came to 8 bases. Per the germline V gene, CDR1 is SGHRS and CDR2 is YFSETQ. The CDR3 length is 14 residues. In DNA form, the CDR3 reads TGCGCCAGCAGCTTGGGCCAGCGGACCGGGGAGCTGTTTTTT. Translation: CASSLGQRTGELFF.

This clonotype was seen repeatedly, ten times or more. The J gene is TRBJ1-1, the V gene TRBV18, with D perhaps matching TRBD1 (5 bases). Germline CDR1 is KGHSH and CDR2 is LQKENI. The CDR3 loop spans 14 amino acids. Trimming took off 1 base at V and 1 base at J, with 7 bases between the two ends. CDR3 in amino acids: CASSPRDGNTEAFF. The CDR3 DNA reads TGTGCCAGCTCACCACGGGACGGGAACACTGAAGCTTTCTTT. Using reference TRBV18 and TRBJ1-1 for the parts outside the CDR3, the full variable domain is NAGVMQNPRHLVRRRGQEARLRCSPMKGHSHVYWYRQLPEEGLKFMVYLQKENIIDESGMPKERFSAEFPKEGPSILRIQQVVRGDSAAYFCASSPRDGNTEAFFGQGTRLTVV.

This clonotype was observed at least ten times. The chain combines TRBV28 with TRBJ2-3; D could derive from TRBD1 or TRBD2 (5 bases each). This CDR3 region has 17 residues. Germline V gene lookup returns CDR1 MDHEN and CDR2 SYDVKM. Trimming took 5 bases from V and 5 from J, leaving 23 bases between them. The CDR3 spells CASSPPWANRRRDTQYF. CDR3 nucleotides: TGTGCCAGCAGTCCCCCGTGGGCAAACAGGAGGAGAGATACGCAGTATTTT.